These T cell receptor beta chains were read from a single sample in a study of human T cells and chemical hapten exposure. TCRdb reanalysed the RACE reads using MiXCR and keeps one entry per CDR3 protein. Here the sample spans approximately 320,000 distinct CDR3 sequences, about 5% being singletons. The source material was whole blood, sampled in connection with sensitization to the hapten diphenylcyclopropenone (DPC). The receptors originated from a woman aged 18 to 35 with alopecia areata. Some clones in this sample may be carry-over from other donors' samples. Both conserved end residues are part of each CDR3. D genes are given only for firm matches. Some rows have no size entry. The others give once, few or many, or a class for an expanded clone.

J | V | D | size | DNA | CDR3
TRBJ2-4 | TRBV28 | NA | few | TGTGCCAGCAGTGGGCCAGCAGGGAACAAAAACATTCAGTACTTC | CASSGPAGNKNIQYF
TRBJ2-7 | TRBV29-1 | NA | NA | TGCAGCGTTGAAGGGGACGGGTTGAACTACGAGCAGTACTTC | CSVEGDGLNYEQYF
TRBJ1-2 | TRBV6-2/TRBV6-3 | TRBD1 | NA | TGTGCCAGCAGTTCTCCAGGAACAGGGGGATGGGATGGCTACACCTTC | CASSSPGTGGWDGYTF
TRBJ1-4 | TRBV14 | NA | many | TGTGCCAGCAGCCAACTTACAGGGATTGGAGAAAAACTGTTTTTT | CASSQLTGIGEKLFF
TRBJ2-7 | TRBV6-1 | TRBD1 | many | TGTGCCAGCAGCCGAAGACAGGGGAACGAGCAGTACTTC | CASSRRQGNEQYF
TRBJ1-5 | TRBV27 | NA | NA | TGTGCCAGCAGTATCAGAGGTAGCGGGGGGTGGCAGCCCCAGCATTTT | CASSIRGSGGWQPQHF
TRBJ2-3 | TRBV20-1 | TRBD2 | few | TGCAGCGCTAGCCACCCCGGACTAGCGGGGAGCACAGATACGCAGTATTTT | CSASHPGLAGSTDTQYF
TRBJ2-3 | TRBV29-1 | NA | many | TGCAGCGTTGAAGATGGACAGAGCACAGATACGCAGTATTTT | CSVEDGQSTDTQYF
TRBJ2-1 | TRBV6-5 | NA | few | TGTGCCAGCAGTTACTCAGCAAGCTTCCACAATGAGCAGTTCTTC | CASSYSASFHNEQFF
TRBJ1-1 | TRBV6-5 | TRBD1 | many | TGTGCCAGCAGTTCCGACAGGGACACTGAAGCTTTCTTT | CASSSDRDTEAFF
TRBJ1-5 | TRBV12-3/TRBV12-4 | NA | few | TGTGCCAGCAGTTTAGAGGCATCCGGGCCCCAGCATTTT | CASSLEASGPQHF
TRBJ2-3 | TRBV6-2/TRBV6-3 | NA | NA | TGTGCCAGCAGCCCCCAAAGGGCTGGTACGCAGTATTTT | CASSPQRAGTQYF
TRBJ2-3 | TRBV6-5 | TRBD2 | NA | TGTGCCAGCAGTTACTCCCGATCGGGGACTAGCGGGGGGGCCACAGATACGCAGTATTTT | CASSYSRSGTSGGATDTQYF